The source of this TCR beta chain is a study of blood T cell repertoires in COVID-19. The table came from immunoSEQ multiplex PCR; TCRdb's copy has only in-frame clones and leaves some out. The profile shows approximately 240,000 clones, 92% of them singletons. The length of the CDR3 is 14 residues. The V and J ends lost 4 bases and 3 bases, in that order; junction bases with no gene match: 4. The germline gives CDR1 SNHLY, CDR2 FYNNEI. This receptor was taken from a man aged 25 to 40 with COVID-19, enrolled during active disease. Material: peripheral blood. The chain couples TRBV2 to TRBJ1-1; the match to TRBD1 covers 8 bases. CDR3 amino acids: CASSATGVDTEAFF. The CDR3 coding sequence is TGTGCCAGCAGTGCGACAGGGGTAGACACTGAAGCTTTCTTT. The full variable domain, in which reference TRBV2 and TRBJ1-1 provide the parts outside the CDR3, is EPEVTQTPSHQVTQMGQEVILRCVPISNHLYFYWYRQILGQKVEFLVSFYNNEISEKSEIFDDQFSVERPDGSNFTLKIRSTKLEDSAMYFCASSATGVDTEAFFGQGTRLTVV.